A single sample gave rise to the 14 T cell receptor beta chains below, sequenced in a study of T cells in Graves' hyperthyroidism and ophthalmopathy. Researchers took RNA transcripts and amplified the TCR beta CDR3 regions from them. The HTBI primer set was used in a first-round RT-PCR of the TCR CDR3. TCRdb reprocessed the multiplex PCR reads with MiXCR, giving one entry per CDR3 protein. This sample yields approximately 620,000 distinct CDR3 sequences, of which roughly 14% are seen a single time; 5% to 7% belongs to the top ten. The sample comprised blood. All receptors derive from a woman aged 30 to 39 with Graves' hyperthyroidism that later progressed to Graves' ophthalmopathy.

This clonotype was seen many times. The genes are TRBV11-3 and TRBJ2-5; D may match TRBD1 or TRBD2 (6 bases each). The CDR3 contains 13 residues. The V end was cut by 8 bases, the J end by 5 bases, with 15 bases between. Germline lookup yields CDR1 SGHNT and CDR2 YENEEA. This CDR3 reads CASRGQGLETQYF. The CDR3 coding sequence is TGTGCCAGCCGGGGGCAGGGCCTCGAGACCCAGTACTTC.

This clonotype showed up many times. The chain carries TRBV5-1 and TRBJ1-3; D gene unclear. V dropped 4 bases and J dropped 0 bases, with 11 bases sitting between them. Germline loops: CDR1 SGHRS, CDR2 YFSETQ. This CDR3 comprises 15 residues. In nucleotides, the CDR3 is TGCGCCAGCAGCCCCGGCGGTGGCTCTGGAAACACCATATATTTT. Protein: CASSPGGGSGNTIYF. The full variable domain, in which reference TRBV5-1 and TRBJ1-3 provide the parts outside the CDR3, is KAGVTQTPRYLIKTRGQQVTLSCSPISGHRSVSWYQQTPGQGLQFLFEYFSETQRNKGNFPGRFSGRQFSNSRSEMNVSTLELGDSALYLCASSPGGGSGNTIYFGEGSWLTVV.

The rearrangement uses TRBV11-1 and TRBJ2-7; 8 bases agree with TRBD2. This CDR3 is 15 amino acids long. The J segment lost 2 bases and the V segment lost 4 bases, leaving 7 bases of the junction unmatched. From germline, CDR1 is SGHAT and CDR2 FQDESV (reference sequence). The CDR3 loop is CASSSSSGPTYEQYF. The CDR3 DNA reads TGTGCCAGCAGCTCTTCTAGCGGGCCTACCTACGAGCAGTACTTC.

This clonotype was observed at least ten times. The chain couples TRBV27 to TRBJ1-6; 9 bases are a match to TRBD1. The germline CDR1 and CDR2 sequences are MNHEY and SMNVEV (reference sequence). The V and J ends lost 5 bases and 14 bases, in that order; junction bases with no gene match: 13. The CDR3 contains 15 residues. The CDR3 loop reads CASSPDRGLYVTLHF. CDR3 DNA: TGTGCCAGCAGTCCGGACAGGGGCCTTTACGTAACCCTCCACTTT.

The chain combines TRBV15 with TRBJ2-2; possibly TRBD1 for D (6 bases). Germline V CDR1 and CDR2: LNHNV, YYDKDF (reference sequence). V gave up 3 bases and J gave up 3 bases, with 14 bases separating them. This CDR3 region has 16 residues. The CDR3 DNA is TGTGCCACCAGCAGCTCCGGACAGATCTACACCGGGGAGCTGTTTTTT. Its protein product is CATSSSGQIYTGELFF.

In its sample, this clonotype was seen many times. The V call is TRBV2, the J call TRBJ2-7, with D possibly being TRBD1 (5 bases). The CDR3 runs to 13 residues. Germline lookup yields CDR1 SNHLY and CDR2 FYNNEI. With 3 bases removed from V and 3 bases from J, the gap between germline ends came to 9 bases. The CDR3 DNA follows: TGTGCCAGCAGTGACGGGCAGGGCTACGAGCAGTACTTC. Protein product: CASSDGQGYEQYF.

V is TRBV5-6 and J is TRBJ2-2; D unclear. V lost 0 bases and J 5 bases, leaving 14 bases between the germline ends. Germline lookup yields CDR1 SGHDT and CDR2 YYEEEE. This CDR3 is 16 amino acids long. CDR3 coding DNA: TGTGCCAGCAGCTTGGCCCTCGATATCAGGACCGGGGAGCTGTTTTTT. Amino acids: CASSLALDIRTGELFF.

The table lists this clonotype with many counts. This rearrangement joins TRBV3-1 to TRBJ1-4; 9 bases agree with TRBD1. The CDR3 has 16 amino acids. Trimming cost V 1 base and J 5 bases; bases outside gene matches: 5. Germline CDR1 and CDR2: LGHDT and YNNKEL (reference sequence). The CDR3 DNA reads TGTGCCAGCAGCCAAGTCCTAACAGGGGGCAATGAAAAACTGTTTTTT. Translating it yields CASSQVLTGGNEKLFF.

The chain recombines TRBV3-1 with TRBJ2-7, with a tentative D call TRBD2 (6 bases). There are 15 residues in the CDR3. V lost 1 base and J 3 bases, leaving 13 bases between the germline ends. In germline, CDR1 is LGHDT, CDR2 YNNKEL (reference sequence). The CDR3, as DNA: TGTGCCAGCAGCCAAGTCCGGGGGAGCGGCTACGAGCAGTACTTC. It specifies CASSQVRGSGYEQYF.

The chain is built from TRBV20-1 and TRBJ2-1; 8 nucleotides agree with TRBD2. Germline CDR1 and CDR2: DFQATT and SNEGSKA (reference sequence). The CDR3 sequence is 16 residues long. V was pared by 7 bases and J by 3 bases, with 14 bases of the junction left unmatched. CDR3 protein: CSGYEISGRGYNEQFF. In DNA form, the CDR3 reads TGCAGTGGGTATGAAATAAGCGGGAGAGGCTACAATGAGCAGTTCTTC.

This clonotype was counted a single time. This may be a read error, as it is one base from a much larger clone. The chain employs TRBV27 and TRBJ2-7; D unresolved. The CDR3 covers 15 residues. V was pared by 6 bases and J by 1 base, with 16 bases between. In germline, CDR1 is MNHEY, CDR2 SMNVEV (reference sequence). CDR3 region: CASRIRHELSYEQYF. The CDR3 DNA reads TGTGCCAGCAGGATAAGACACGAACTTTCCTACGAGCAGTACTTC.

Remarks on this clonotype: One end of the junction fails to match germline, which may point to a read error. CDR3 bases: TGTGCCAGTAGCATAGGCGGATTTACGTACAATGAGCAGTTCTTC. It is translated as CASSIGGFTYNEQFF. The chain uses TRBV19 and TRBJ2-1; D not resolved. From germline, CDR1 is LNHDA and CDR2 SQIVND (reference sequence). This CDR3 comprises 15 residues.

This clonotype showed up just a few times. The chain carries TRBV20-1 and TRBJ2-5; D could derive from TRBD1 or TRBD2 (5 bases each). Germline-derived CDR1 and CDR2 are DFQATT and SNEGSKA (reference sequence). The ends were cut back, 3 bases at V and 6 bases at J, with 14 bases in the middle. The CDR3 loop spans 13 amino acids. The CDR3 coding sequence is TGCAGTGCTAGGACCGGGGCCGGCCAGACCCAGTACTTC. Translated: CSARTGAGQTQYF.

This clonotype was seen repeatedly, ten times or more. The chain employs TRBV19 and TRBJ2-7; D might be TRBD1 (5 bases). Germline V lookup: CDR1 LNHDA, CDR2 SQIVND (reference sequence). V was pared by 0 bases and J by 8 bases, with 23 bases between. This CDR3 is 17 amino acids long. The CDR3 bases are TGTGCCAGTAGTATAGATCTTGACGTCCAGGGTACTACGAAGCAGTACTTC. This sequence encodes CASSIDLDVQGTTKQYF.